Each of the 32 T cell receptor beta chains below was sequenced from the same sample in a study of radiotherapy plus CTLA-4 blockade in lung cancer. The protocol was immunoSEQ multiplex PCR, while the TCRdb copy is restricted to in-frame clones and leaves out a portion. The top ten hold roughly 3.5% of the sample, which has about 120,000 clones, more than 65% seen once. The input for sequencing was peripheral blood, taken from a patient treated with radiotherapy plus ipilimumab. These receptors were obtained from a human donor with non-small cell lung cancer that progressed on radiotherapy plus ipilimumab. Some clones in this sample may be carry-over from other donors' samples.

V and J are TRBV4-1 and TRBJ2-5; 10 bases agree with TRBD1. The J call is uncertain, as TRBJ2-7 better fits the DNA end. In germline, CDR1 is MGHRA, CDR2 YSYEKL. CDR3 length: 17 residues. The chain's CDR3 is CASSQDGQGDWPYEQYF. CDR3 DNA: TGCGCCAGCAGCCAAGACGGACAGGGGGATTGGCCCTACGAGCAGTACTTC.

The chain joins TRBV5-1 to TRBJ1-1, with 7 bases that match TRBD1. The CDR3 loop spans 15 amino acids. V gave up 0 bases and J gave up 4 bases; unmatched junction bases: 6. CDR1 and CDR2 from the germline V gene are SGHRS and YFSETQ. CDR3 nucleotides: TGCGCCAGCAGCTTGGGACAGGGAATGGGCACTGAAGCTTTCTTT. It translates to CASSLGQGMGTEAFF.

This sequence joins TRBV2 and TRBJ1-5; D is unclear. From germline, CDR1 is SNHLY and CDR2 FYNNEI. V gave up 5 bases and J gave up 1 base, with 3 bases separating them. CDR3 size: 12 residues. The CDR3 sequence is CASSKSNQPQHF. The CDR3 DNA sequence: TGTGCCAGCAGTAAAAGCAATCAGCCCCAGCATTTT.

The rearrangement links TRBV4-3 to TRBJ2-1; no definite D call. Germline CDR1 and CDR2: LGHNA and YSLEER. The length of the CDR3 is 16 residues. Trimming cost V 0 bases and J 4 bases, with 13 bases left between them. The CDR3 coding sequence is TGCGCCAGCAGCCAAGATTCGGTTCCAGATTACAATGAGCAGTTCTTC. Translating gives CASSQDSVPDYNEQFF.

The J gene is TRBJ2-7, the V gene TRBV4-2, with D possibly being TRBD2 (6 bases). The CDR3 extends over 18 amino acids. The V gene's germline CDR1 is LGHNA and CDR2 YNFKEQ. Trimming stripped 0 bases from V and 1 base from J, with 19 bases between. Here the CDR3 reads CASSQERLGTAISYEQYF. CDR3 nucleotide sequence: TGTGCCAGCAGCCAAGAGCGTTTAGGGACTGCAATATCCTACGAGCAGTACTTC.

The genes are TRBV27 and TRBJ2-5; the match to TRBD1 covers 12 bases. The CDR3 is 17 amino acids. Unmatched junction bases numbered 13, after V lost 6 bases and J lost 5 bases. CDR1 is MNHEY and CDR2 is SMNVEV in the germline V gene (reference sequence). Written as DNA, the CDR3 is TGTGCCAGCAGCCTCCGGGACAGGGGGCAAGGTTGGGAGACCCAGTACTTC. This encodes CASSLRDRGQGWETQYF.

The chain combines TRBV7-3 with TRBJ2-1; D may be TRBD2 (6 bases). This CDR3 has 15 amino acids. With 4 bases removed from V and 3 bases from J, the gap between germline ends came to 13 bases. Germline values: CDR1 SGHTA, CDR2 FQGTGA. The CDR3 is CASSSSGGNYNEQFF. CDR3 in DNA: TGTGCCAGCAGCTCCTCCGGGGGAAACTACAATGAGCAGTTCTTC.

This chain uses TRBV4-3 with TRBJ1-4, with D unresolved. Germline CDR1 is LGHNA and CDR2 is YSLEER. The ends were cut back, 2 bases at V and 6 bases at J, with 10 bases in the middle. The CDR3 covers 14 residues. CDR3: CASSQYTVDEKLFF. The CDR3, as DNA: TGCGCCAGCAGCCAATATACGGTAGATGAAAAACTGTTTTTT.

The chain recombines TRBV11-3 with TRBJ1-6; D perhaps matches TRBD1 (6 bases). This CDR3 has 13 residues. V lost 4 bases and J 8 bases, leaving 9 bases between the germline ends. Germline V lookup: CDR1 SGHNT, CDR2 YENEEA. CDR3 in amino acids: CASSWDTYSPLHF. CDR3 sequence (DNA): TGTGCCAGCAGCTGGGACACCTATTCACCCCTCCACTTT.

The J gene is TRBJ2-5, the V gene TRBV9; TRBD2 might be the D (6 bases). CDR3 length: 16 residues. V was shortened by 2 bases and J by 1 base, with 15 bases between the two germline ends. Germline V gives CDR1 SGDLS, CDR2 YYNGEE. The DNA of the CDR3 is TGTGCCAGCAGCGTTAGTGGAGGGCTCGGCCAAGAGACCCAGTACTTC. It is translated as CASSVSGGLGQETQYF. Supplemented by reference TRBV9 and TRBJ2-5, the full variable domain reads DSGVTQTPKHLITATGQRVTLRCSPRSGDLSVYWYQQSLDQGLQFLIQYYNGEERAKGNILERFSAQQFPDLHSELNLSSLELGDSALYFCASSVSGGLGQETQYFGPGTRLLVL.

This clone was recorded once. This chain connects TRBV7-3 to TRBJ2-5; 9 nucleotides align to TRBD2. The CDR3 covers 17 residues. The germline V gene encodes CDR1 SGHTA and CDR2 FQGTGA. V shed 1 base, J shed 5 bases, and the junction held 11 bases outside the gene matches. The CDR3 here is CASSLRPSGTFAETQYF. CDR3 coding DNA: TGTGCCAGCAGCTTAAGGCCTAGCGGGACTTTCGCTGAGACCCAGTACTTC.

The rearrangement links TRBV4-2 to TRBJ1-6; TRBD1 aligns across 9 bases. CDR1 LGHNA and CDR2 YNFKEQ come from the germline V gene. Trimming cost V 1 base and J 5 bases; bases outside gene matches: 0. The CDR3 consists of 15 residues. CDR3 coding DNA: TGTGCCAGCAGCCAAGGGACAGGGGATAATTCACCCCTCCACTTT. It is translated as CASSQGTGDNSPLHF.

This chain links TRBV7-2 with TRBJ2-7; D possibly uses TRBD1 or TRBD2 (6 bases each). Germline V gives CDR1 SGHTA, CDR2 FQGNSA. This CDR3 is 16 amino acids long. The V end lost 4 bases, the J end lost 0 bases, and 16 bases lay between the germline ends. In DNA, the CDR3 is TGTGCCAGCAGCTCCGGGGGCTCTACGCGCTCCTACGAGCAGTACTTC. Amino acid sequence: CASSSGGSTRSYEQYF.

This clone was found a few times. CDR3 in DNA: TGTGCCAGTAGTACTGCAGCCCACTCTGGGGCCAACGTCCTGACTTTC. Translated, it gives CASSTAAHSGANVLTF. The rearrangement links TRBV19 to TRBJ2-6, with D uncertain. The CDR3 covers 16 residues. V was trimmed by 4 bases and J by 0 bases, leaving 10 bases between them. Germline values: CDR1 LNHDA, CDR2 SQIVND (reference sequence). Together with reference TRBV19 and TRBJ2-6, the CDR3 gives the full variable domain: DGGITQSPKYLFRKEGQNVTLSCEQNLNHDAMYWYRQDPGQGLRLIYYSQIVNDFQKGDIAEGYSVSREKKESFPLTVTSAQKNPTAFYLCASSTAAHSGANVLTFGAGSRLTVL.

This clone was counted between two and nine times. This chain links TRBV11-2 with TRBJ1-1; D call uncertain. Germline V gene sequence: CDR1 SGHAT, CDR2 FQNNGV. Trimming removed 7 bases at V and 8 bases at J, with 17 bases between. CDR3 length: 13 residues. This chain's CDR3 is CASILTPPAEAFF. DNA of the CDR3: TGTGCCAGCATCCTCACTCCCCCTGCAGAAGCTTTCTTT.

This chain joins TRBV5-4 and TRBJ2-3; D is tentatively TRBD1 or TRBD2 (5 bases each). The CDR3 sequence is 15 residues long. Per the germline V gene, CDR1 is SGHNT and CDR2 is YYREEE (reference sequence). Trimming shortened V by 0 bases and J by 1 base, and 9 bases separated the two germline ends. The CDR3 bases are TGTGCCAGCAGCTTGGGTCGGGGACGCACAGATACGCAGTATTTT. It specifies CASSLGRGRTDTQYF.

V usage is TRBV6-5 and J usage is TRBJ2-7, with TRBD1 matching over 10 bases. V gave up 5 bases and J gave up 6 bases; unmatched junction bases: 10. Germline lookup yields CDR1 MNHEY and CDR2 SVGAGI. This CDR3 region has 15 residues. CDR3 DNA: TGTGCCAGCAGTCTTCTGACAGGGGGCCTGGGCGAGCAGTACTTC. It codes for CASSLLTGGLGEQYF.

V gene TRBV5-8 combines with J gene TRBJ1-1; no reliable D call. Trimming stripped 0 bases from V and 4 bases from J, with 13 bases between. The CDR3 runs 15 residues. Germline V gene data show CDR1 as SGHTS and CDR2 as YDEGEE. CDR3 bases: TGTGCCAGCAGCTTGGTGAAGGGTGGTCGCACTGAAGCTTTCTTT. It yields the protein CASSLVKGGRTEAFF.

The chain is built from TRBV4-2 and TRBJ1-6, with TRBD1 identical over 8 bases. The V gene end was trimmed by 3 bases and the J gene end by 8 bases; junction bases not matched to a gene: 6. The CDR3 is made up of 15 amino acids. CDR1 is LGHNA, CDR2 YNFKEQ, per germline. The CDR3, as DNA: TGTGCCAGCAGCCACCCGGACAGGGCGGATTCACCCCTCCACTTT. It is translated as CASSHPDRADSPLHF.

The CDR3 region is CASSLAGVTDTQYF. Written as DNA, the CDR3 is TGTGCCAGCAGCTTAGCCGGGGTAACAGATACGCAGTATTTT. This chain joins TRBV11-3 and TRBJ2-3; weak D call: TRBD2 (5 bases). The CDR3 totals 14 residues. CDR1 and CDR2 from the germline V gene are SGHNT and YENEEA. V was pared by 1 base and J by 3 bases, with 8 bases between.

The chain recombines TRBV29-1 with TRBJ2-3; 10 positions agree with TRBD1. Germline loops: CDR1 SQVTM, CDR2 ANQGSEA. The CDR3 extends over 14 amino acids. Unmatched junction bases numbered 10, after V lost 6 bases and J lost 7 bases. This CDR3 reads CSVEPGQGFYTQYF. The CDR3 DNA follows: TGCAGCGTGGAGCCGGGACAGGGGTTTTATACGCAGTATTTT.

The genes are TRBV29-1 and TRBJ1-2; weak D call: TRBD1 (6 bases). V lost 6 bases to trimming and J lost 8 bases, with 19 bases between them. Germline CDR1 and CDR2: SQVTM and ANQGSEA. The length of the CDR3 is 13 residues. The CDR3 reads CSVPQRGALGYTF. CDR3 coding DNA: TGCAGCGTCCCTCAACGGGGGGCATTGGGCTACACCTTC.

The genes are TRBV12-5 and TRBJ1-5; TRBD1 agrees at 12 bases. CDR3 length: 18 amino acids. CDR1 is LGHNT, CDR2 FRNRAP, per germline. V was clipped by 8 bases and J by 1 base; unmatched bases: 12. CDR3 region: CASLLRDRGRGSNQPQHF. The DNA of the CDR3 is TGTGCTAGTCTTCTCCGGGACAGGGGGCGCGGGAGCAATCAGCCCCAGCATTTT.

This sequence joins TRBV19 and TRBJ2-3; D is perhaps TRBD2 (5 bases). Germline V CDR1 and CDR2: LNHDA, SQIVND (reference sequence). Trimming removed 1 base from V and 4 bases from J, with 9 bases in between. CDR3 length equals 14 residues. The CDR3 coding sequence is TGTGCCAGTAGTATAGGGGGAGCGTCAGATACGCAGTATTTT. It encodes CASSIGGASDTQYF.

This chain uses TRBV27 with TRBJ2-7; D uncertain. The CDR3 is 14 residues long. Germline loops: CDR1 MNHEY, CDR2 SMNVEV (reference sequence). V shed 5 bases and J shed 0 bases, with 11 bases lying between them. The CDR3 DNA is TGTGCCAGCAGTCTAAACCCGAGCTCCTACGAGCAGTACTTC. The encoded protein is CASSLNPSSYEQYF.

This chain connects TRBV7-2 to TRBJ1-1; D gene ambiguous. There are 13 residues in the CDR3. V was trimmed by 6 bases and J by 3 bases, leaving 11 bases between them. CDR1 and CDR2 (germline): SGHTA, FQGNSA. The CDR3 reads CASRIMRDTEAFF. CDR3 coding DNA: TGTGCCAGCAGGATTATGAGAGACACTGAAGCTTTCTTT.

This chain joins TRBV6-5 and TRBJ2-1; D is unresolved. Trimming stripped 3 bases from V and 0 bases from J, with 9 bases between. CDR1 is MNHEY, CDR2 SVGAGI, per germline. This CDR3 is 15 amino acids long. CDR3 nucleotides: TGTGCCAGCAGTTATCAGTTTAGCTCCTACAATGAGCAGTTCTTC. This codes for CASSYQFSSYNEQFF.

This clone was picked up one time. The CDR3, as DNA: TGTGCCAGCCACCAGGGCTTAGATTCACCCCTCCACTTT. This sequence encodes CASHQGLDSPLHF. This chain connects TRBV14 to TRBJ1-6, with D possibly matching TRBD1 (5 bases). The germline V gene has CDR1 SGHDN and CDR2 FVKESK. Trimming shortened V by 8 bases and J by 8 bases, and 13 bases separated the two germline ends. This CDR3 region has 13 residues.

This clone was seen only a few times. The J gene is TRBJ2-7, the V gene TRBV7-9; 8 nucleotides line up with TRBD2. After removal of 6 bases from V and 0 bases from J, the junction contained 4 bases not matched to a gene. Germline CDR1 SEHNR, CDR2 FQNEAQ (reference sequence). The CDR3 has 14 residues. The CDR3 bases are TGTGCCAGCAGTGAGCGGGGGAGCTCCTACGAGCAGTACTTC. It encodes CASSERGSSYEQYF.

CDR3 in amino acids: CASSPLGGGETEAFF. The CDR3 nucleotides are TGTGCCAGCTCACCCTTGGGCGGGGGGGAGACTGAAGCTTTCTTT. This chain uses TRBV18 with TRBJ1-1, with D possibly TRBD1 on 5 matching bases. Germline assignment: CDR1 KGHSH and CDR2 LQKENI. V was trimmed by 3 bases and J by 5 bases, leaving 16 bases between them. There are 15 residues in the CDR3.

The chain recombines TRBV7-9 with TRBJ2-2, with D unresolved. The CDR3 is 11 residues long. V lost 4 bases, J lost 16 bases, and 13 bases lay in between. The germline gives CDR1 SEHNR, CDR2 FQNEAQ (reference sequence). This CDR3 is CASSSLFYAFF. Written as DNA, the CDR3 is TGTGCCAGCAGCTCTCTCTTTTACGCGTTTTTT.

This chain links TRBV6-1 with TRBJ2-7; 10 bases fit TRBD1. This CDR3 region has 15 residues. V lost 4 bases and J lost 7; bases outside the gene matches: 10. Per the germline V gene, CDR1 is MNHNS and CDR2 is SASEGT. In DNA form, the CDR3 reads TGTGCCAGCAGTGGGCGACAGGGGGCGCAGCATGAGCAGTACTTC. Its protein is CASSGRQGAQHEQYF.